The clone carrying this T cell receptor (beta chain) appeared a few times. The data are from a study of spatial heterogeneity in lung cancer. Study-level background: Detection consistently yielded more beta chains than alpha chains.

TCRdb used MiXCR to reprocess the 5' RACE reads, holding one entry per CDR3 protein. The table has approximately 92,000 distinct CDR3 sequences, about 12% seen once. Specified time point: sample taken at primary tumor resection. Whole RNA from tumor, nontumor lung or frozen PBMC was sequenced unsorted. Samples came from 72 TRACERx patients with untreated early-stage lung cancer. Trimming stripped 5 bases from V and 5 bases from J, with 10 bases between. The CDR3 spans 13 residues. Per the germline V gene, CDR1 is PRHDT and CDR2 is FYEKMQ (reference sequence). Sample: PBMCs, taken at surgery. The sequence was obtained from a male donor with early-stage non-small cell lung cancer. The J gene is TRBJ2-4, the V gene TRBV13; no clear D gene. CDR3 nucleotide sequence: TGTGCCAGCAGCAAGTATAACCAAAACATTCAGTACTTC. Translation gives CASSKYNQNIQYF.